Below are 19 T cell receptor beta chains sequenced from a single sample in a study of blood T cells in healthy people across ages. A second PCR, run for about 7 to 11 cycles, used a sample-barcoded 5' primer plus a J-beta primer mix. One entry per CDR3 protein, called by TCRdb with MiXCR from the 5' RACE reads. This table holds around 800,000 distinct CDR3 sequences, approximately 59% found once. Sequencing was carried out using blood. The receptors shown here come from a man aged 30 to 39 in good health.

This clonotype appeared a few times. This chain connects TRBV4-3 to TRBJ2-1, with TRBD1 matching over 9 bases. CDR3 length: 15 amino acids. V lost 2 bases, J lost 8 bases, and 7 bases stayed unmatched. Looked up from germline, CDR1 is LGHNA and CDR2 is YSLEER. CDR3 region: CASSQLGQGFDEQFF. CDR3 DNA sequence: TGCGCCAGCAGCCAACTTGGACAGGGGTTTGATGAGCAGTTCTTC.

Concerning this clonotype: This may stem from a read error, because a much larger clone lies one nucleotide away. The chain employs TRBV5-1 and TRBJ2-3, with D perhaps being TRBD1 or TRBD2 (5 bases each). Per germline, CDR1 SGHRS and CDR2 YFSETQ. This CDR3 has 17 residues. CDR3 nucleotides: TGCGCCAGCAGCAGGGGACCCCGTCTCCAGAACACAGATACGCGGTATTTT. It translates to CASSRGPRLQNTDTRYF.

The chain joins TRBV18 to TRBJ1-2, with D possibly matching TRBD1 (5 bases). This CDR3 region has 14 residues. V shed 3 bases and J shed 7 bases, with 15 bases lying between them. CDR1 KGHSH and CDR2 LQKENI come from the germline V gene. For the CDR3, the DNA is TGTGCCAGCTCACCGGGGGAACTAGGAGGTGGCTACACCTTC. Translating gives CASSPGELGGGYTF.

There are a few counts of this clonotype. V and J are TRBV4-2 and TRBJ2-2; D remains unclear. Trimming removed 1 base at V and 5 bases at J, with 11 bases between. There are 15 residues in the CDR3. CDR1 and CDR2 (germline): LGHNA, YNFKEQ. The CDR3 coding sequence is TGTGCCAGCAGCCAAGTAAACAGTAGGACCGGGGAGCTGTTTTTT. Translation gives CASSQVNSRTGELFF.

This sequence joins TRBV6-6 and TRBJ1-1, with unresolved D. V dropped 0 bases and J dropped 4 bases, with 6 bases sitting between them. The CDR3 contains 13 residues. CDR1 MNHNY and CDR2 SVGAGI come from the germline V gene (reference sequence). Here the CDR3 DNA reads TGTGCCAGCAGTTACTCAGGGTCCACTGAAGCTTTCTTT. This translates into CASSYSGSTEAFF.

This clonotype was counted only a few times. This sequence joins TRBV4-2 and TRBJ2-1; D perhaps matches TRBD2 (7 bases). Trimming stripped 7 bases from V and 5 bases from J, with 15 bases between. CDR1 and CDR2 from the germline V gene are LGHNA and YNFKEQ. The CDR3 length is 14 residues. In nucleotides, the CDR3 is TGTGCCAGCAACCAGGGCGGGGGCGACAATGAGCAGTTCTTC. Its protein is CASNQGGGDNEQFF.

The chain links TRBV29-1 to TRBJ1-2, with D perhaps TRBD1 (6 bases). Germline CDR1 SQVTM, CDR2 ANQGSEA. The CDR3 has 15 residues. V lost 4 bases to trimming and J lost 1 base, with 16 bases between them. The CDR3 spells CSVVDPGAFNYGYTF. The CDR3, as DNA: TGCAGCGTTGTTGATCCGGGGGCCTTTAACTATGGCTACACCTTC.

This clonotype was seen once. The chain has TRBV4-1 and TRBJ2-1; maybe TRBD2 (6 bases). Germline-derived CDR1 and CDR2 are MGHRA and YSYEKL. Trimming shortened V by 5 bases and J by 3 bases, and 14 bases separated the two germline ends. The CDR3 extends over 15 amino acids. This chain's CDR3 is CASSSGTARYNEQFF. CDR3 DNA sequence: TGCGCCAGCAGCTCAGGGACTGCGCGCTACAATGAGCAGTTCTTC.

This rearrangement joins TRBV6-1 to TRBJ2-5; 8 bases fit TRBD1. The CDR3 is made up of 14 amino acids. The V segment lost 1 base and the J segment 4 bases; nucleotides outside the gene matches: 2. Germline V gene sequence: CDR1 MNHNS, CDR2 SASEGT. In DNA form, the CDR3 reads TGTGCCAGCAGTGAAGGGACAGGGCCAGAGACCCAGTACTTC. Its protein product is CASSEGTGPETQYF.

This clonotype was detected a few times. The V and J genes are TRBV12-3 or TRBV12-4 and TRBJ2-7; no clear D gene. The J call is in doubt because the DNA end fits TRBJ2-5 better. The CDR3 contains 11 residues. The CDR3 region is CASSIEETQYF. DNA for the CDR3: TGTGCCAGCAGTATCGAAGAGACCCAGTACTTC.

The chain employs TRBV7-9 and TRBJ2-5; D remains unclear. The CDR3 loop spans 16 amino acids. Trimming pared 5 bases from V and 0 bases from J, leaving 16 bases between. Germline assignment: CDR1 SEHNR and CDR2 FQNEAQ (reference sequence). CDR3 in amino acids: CASSPRLGSYQETQYF. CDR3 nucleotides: TGTGCCAGCAGCCCGCGCCTAGGATCATACCAAGAGACCCAGTACTTC.

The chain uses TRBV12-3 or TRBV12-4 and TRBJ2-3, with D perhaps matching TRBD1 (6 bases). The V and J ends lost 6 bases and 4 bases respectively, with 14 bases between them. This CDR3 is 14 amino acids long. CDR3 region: CASRAPGAPDTQYF. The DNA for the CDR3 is TGTGCCAGCAGGGCCCCAGGGGCTCCAGATACGCAGTATTTT.

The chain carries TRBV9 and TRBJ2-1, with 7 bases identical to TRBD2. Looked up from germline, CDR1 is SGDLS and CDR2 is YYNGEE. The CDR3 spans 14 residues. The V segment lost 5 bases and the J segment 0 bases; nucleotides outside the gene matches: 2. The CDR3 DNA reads TGTGCCAGCAGTGGGGGGGACTCCTACAATGAGCAGTTCTTC. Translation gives CASSGGDSYNEQFF.

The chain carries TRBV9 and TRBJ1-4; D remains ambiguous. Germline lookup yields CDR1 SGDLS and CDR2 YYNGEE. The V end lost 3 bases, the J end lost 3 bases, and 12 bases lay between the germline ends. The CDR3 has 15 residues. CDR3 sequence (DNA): TGTGCCAGCAGCGGAGCCGGGGAGGCTAATGAAAAACTGTTTTTT. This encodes CASSGAGEANEKLFF.

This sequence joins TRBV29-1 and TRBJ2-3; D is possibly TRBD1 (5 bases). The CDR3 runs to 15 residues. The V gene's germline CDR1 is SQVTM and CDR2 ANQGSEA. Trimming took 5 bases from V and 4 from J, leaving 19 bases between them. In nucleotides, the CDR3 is TGCAGCGTTCGAGAAGGGGTCAATAACGCAGATACGCAGTATTTT. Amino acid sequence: CSVREGVNNADTQYF.

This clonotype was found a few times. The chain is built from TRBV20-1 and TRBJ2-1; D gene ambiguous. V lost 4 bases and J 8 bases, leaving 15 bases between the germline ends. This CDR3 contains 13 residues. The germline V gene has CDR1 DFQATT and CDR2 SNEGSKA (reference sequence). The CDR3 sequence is CSATTSLHYEQFF. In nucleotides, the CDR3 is TGCAGTGCTACGACTTCCCTACACTATGAGCAGTTCTTC.

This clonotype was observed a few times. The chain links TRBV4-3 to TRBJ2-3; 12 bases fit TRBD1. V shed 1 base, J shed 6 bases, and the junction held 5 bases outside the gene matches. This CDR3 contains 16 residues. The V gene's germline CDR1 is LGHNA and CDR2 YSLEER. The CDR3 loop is CASSQGGQGASDTQYF. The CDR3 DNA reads TGCGCCAGCAGCCAAGGGGGACAGGGGGCAAGTGATACGCAGTATTTT.

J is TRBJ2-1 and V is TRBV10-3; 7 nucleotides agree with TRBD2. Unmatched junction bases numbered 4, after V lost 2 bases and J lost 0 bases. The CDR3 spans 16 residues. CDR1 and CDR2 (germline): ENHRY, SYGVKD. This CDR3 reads CAISEDGGSSYNEQFF. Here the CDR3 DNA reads TGTGCCATCAGTGAGGACGGCGGGAGCTCCTACAATGAGCAGTTCTTC.

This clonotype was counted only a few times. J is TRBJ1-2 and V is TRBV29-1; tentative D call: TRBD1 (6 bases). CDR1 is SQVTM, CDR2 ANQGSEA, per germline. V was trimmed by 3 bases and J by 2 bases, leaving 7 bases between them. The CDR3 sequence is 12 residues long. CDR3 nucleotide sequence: TGCAGCGTTGATCAGGGGAACTATGGCTACACCTTC. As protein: CSVDQGNYGYTF.